Below are 17 T cell receptor beta chains sequenced from a single sample in a study of cytomegalovirus exposure and HLA in healthy donors. Primers for the PCR totalled 60 Vbeta and 13 Jbeta. Using immunoSEQ multiplex PCR, the repertoire was profiled, and TCRdb retains in-frame clones only, with some absent. The data show around 120,000 clones, 55% to 75% seen once. Sample: PBMCs. These receptors all stem from a woman between 35 and 50 years old in good health and CMV-seropositive.

The J gene is TRBJ1-2, the V gene TRBV6-5, with TRBD1 identical over 11 bases. After removal of 6 bases from V and 10 bases from J, the junction contained 7 bases not matched to a gene. The germline gives CDR1 MNHEY, CDR2 SVGAGI. CDR3 length equals 13 residues. The CDR3 spells CASRQPGQGDYTF. The CDR3 coding sequence is TGTGCCAGCAGGCAACCGGGACAGGGGGACTACACCTTC.

The chain is built from TRBV2 and TRBJ1-6; maybe TRBD1 (5 bases). The V and J ends lost 2 bases and 10 bases respectively, with 12 bases between them. Germline V gene sequence: CDR1 SNHLY, CDR2 FYNNEI. The CDR3 is made up of 14 amino acids. CDR3 in amino acids: CASSERGSRSPLHF. CDR3 DNA: TGTGCCAGCAGTGAAAGGGGAAGTAGATCACCCCTCCACTTT.

This chain connects TRBV11-2 to TRBJ1-1, with 7 bases lining up with TRBD1. With V trimmed by 5 bases and J by 7 bases, 4 bases remained unmatched. This CDR3 has 12 residues. The germline V gene has CDR1 SGHAT and CDR2 FQNNGV. The CDR3: CASSPDRIEAFF. In nucleotides, the CDR3 is TGTGCCAGCAGCCCGGACAGGATTGAAGCTTTCTTT. Full variable domain (remainder filled in from reference TRBV11-2 and TRBJ1-1): EAGVAQSPRYKIIEKRQSVAFWCNPISGHATLYWYQQILGQGPKLLIQFQNNGVVDDSQLPKDRFSAERLKGVDSTLKIQPAKLEDSAVYLCASSPDRIEAFFGQGTRLTVV.

The chain links TRBV2 to TRBJ1-2; TRBD1 agrees at 7 bases. CDR1 and CDR2 (germline): SNHLY, FYNNEI. This CDR3 region has 18 residues. Trimming removed 6 bases from V and 4 bases from J; junction bases left unmatched: 20. This chain's CDR3 is CASRRFQGGEGAIYGYTF. CDR3 sequence (DNA): TGTGCCAGCAGGAGGTTCCAGGGAGGAGAGGGGGCAATCTATGGCTACACCTTC.

The V gene is TRBV7-2, the J gene TRBJ1-1; D perhaps matches TRBD1 (6 bases). In germline, CDR1 is SGHTA, CDR2 FQGNSA. This CDR3 has 14 amino acids. V lost 5 bases and J lost 0, with 10 bases in between. CDR3 sequence: CASSPDRLNTEAFF. CDR3 DNA: TGTGCCAGCAGCCCAGACAGGTTGAACACTGAAGCTTTCTTT. Using reference TRBV7-2 and TRBJ1-1 for the parts outside the CDR3, the full variable domain is GAGVSQSPSNKVTEKGKDVELRCDPISGHTALYWYRQSLGQGLEFLIYFQGNSAPDKSGLPSDRFSAERTGGSVSTLTIQRTQQEDSAVYLCASSPDRLNTEAFFGQGTRLTVV.

This chain joins TRBV4-3 and TRBJ2-1, with 11 bases lining up with TRBD1. V lost 1 base to trimming and J lost 6 bases; unmatched junction nucleotides: 2. CDR3 length equals 15 residues. Germline-derived CDR1 and CDR2 are LGHNA and YSLEER. The CDR3 DNA is TGCGCCAGCAGCCAAGCCGGGACAGGGGGCAATGAGCAGTTCTTC. Translation: CASSQAGTGGNEQFF.

This clone was counted between two and nine times. The V gene is TRBV5-4, the J gene TRBJ2-1, with D possibly TRBD2 on 6 matching bases. V was pared by 2 bases and J by 7 bases, with 19 bases between. The CDR3 is 16 amino acids. Germline lookup yields CDR1 SGHNT and CDR2 YYREEE (reference sequence). CDR3 DNA: TGTGCCAGCAGCTTTTTCGCGGGGAAGGATCTAAATGAGCAGTTCTTC. Translation gives CASSFFAGKDLNEQFF.

V gene TRBV11-2 combines with J gene TRBJ1-4; TRBD1 is a possible D gene (6 bases). This CDR3 has 14 amino acids. Germline lookup yields CDR1 SGHAT and CDR2 FQNNGV. Trimming stripped 7 bases from V and 1 base from J, with 10 bases between. CDR3 protein: CASNEQGTNEKLFF. Written as DNA, the CDR3 is TGTGCCAGCAACGAACAGGGAACTAATGAAAAACTGTTTTTT.

The chain uses TRBV5-1 and TRBJ2-7; 11 bases are shared with TRBD2. In germline, CDR1 is SGHRS, CDR2 YFSETQ. The J segment lost 5 bases and the V segment lost 0 bases, leaving 1 base of the junction unmatched. The CDR3 is made up of 14 amino acids. The CDR3 region has the DNA TGCGCCAGCAGCTTGGCTAGCGGGGGGAACGAGCAGTACTTC. Translation gives CASSLASGGNEQYF.

Of note for this clone: Sequence at one end of the junction differs from germline and may be a read error. The chain uses TRBV7-2 and TRBJ2-3; maybe TRBD2 (5 bases). Germline loops: CDR1 SGHTA, CDR2 FQGNSA. The CDR3 is made up of 14 amino acids. DNA for the CDR3: TGTGCCAGCAGCTTACAGGCTAGCAGAGATACGCAGTATTTT. It yields the protein CASSLQASRDTQYF.

V gene TRBV18 combines with J gene TRBJ2-7; 7 nucleotides match TRBD1. This CDR3 spans 15 amino acids. Germline CDR1 reads KGHSH; CDR2 reads LQKENI. Trimming took 2 bases from V and 0 from J; bases not matched to a gene: 4. The CDR3 here is CASSPKTGSSYEQYF. DNA of the CDR3: TGTGCCAGCTCACCAAAGACAGGGAGCTCCTACGAGCAGTACTTC.

This rearrangement joins TRBV5-1 to TRBJ1-5, with D possibly matching TRBD1 (5 bases). The germline gives CDR1 SGHRS, CDR2 YFSETQ. V was cut by 0 bases and J by 6 bases, with 13 bases left in between. The CDR3 runs 15 residues. CDR3 protein: CASSLGGRVGQPQHF. CDR3 nucleotides: TGCGCCAGCAGCTTGGGGGGCAGGGTAGGTCAGCCCCAGCATTTT.

The chain joins TRBV7-2 to TRBJ1-1; D is ambiguous. The V gene's germline CDR1 is SGHTA and CDR2 FQGNSA. The V end lost 2 bases, the J end lost 4 bases, and 11 bases lay between the germline ends. CDR3 length equals 14 residues. CDR3 bases: TGTGCCAGCAGCTTATACGGGGTCGGCACTGAAGCTTTCTTT. This encodes CASSLYGVGTEAFF. Looking up the rest from reference TRBV7-2 and TRBJ1-1 gives the full variable domain: GAGVSQSPSNKVTEKGKDVELRCDPISGHTALYWYRQSLGQGLEFLIYFQGNSAPDKSGLPSDRFSAERTGGSVSTLTIQRTQQEDSAVYLCASSLYGVGTEAFFGQGTRLTVV.

This chain links TRBV6-5 with TRBJ2-5; D gene uncertain. CDR1 and CDR2 from the germline V gene are MNHEY and SVGAGI. The CDR3 length is 12 residues. Trimming left V 5 bases short and J 3 bases short, with 7 bases between. CDR3: CASSASEETQYF. CDR3 sequence (DNA): TGTGCCAGCAGTGCCTCAGAAGAGACCCAGTACTTC.

The rearrangement uses TRBV4-1 and TRBJ2-1, with 8 bases lining up with TRBD1. Germline CDR1 reads MGHRA; CDR2 reads YSYEKL. The CDR3 loop spans 14 amino acids. Trimming took 4 bases from V and 7 from J; bases not matched to a gene: 6. CDR3 sequence: CASSRVTGVNEQFF. The CDR3 nucleotides read TGCGCCAGCAGCCGAGTGACAGGGGTGAATGAGCAGTTCTTC.

The rearrangement joins TRBV10-3 to TRBJ2-6; a weak D match, TRBD2 (6 bases). The CDR3 loop spans 17 amino acids. Germline CDR1 and CDR2: ENHRY and SYGVKD. With 6 bases removed from V and 0 bases from J, the gap between germline ends came to 15 bases. This CDR3 is CAIRGLALDSGANVLTF. In nucleotides, the CDR3 is TGTGCCATCAGGGGACTCGCCCTGGACTCTGGGGCCAACGTCCTGACTTTC.

The chain uses TRBV28 and TRBJ1-2; the D is unclear. The V gene's germline CDR1 is MDHEN and CDR2 SYDVKM. V was pared by 2 bases and J by 2 bases, with 6 bases between. This CDR3 comprises 13 residues. The CDR3 spells CASSLGGNYGYTF. The DNA of the CDR3 is TGTGCCAGCAGTTTAGGAGGGAACTATGGCTACACCTTC.